Following are 22 T cell receptor beta chains from one sample sequenced in a study of blood T cell repertoires in COVID-19. The table came from immunoSEQ multiplex PCR; TCRdb's copy has only in-frame clones and leaves some out. The sample carries 200,000 to 250,000 clones, around 84% recorded once. The specimen was PBMCs or T cells enriched from blood (not recorded which). Source of these receptors: a woman in her thirties or forties who had recovered from COVID-19.

The V gene is TRBV3-1 (or the pseudogene TRBV3-2), the J gene TRBJ2-7, with TRBD2 matching 7 bases. The CDR3 extends over 16 amino acids. Germline assignment: CDR1 LGHDT and CDR2 YNNKEL (reference sequence). With V trimmed by 0 bases and J by 0 bases, 5 bases remained unmatched. The CDR3 reads CASSQDLADSSYEQYF. In DNA, the CDR3 is TGTGCCAGCAGCCAAGATCTAGCGGATAGCTCCTACGAGCAGTACTTC.

This clone has a count of ten or more. The chain couples TRBV11-3 to TRBJ2-3; TRBD2 might be the D (6 bases). The CDR3 is made up of 14 amino acids. V lost 8 bases and J 1 base, leaving 13 bases between the germline ends. CDR1 SGHNT and CDR2 YENEEA come from the germline V gene. CDR3 amino acids: CASGDFRRTDTQYF. For the CDR3, the DNA is TGTGCCAGCGGGGACTTTCGGCGCACAGATACGCAGTATTTT.

This clone was detected only once. V and J are TRBV7-2 and TRBJ1-1; maybe TRBD1 (6 bases). V was clipped by 0 bases and J by 6 bases, with 11 bases between them. From germline, CDR1 is SGHTA and CDR2 FQGNSA. This CDR3 is built from 14 residues. The CDR3 region is CASSLALQGSEAFF. The CDR3 DNA reads as TGTGCCAGCAGCTTAGCACTACAGGGTTCTGAAGCTTTCTTT.

This clone is a singleton in its sample. This chain joins TRBV11-3 and TRBJ2-6; a possible D gene is TRBD1 (6 bases). Germline assignment: CDR1 SGHNT and CDR2 YENEEA. Trimming cost V 3 bases and J 3 bases, with 18 bases left between them. The CDR3 length is 18 residues. CDR3: CASSFFLGARGGANVLTF. CDR3 coding DNA: TGTGCCAGCAGCTTCTTCCTGGGGGCTCGGGGTGGGGCCAACGTCCTGACTTTC.

This clone was recorded only once. The chain carries TRBV6-5 and TRBJ1-4, with 10 nucleotides matching TRBD1. V dropped 6 bases and J dropped 8; count of bases not matched to a gene: 6. This CDR3 contains 14 residues. Germline CDR1 and CDR2: MNHEY and SVGAGI. CDR3 coding DNA: TGTGCCAGCAGCGCGGGACAGGGGATCGAAAAACTGTTTTTT. It is translated as CASSAGQGIEKLFF.

This chain connects TRBV10-3 to TRBJ1-1; the D is unclear. V was pared by 0 bases and J by 1 base, with 3 bases between. Germline V gives CDR1 ENHRY, CDR2 SYGVKD. The CDR3 runs 13 residues. Written as DNA, the CDR3 is TGTGCCATCAGTGAGTCGAGGAACACTGAAGCTTTCTTT. Translating gives CAISESRNTEAFF.

J is TRBJ2-1 and V is TRBV27; 10 bases are shared with TRBD2. V lost 4 bases and J lost 9; bases outside the gene matches: 15. Germline V CDR1 and CDR2: MNHEY, SMNVEV (reference sequence). The CDR3 runs 17 residues. In DNA form, the CDR3 reads TGTGCCAGCAGTTCCGTAAGAGCGGGAGGGCCTCGGAGTGAGCAGTTCTTC. It codes for CASSSVRAGGPRSEQFF.

The chain joins TRBV12-5 to TRBJ2-5, with TRBD2 matching over 14 bases. Trimming at V came to 1 base and at J to 4 bases, leaving 5 bases not matched to a gene. The CDR3 covers 17 residues. Germline V gene data show CDR1 as LGHNT and CDR2 as FRNRAP. The CDR3 region is CASGLGLAGGLGETQYF. The CDR3 coding sequence is TGTGCTAGTGGTTTGGGACTAGCGGGAGGGCTAGGAGAGACCCAGTACTTC. Full variable domain (missing parts from reference TRBV12-5 and TRBJ2-5): DARVTQTPRHKVTEMGQEVTMRCQPILGHNTVFWYRQTMMQGLELLAYFRNRAPLDDSGMPKDRFSAEMPDATLATLKIQPSEPRDSAVYFCASGLGLAGGLGETQYFGPGTRLLVL.

V usage is TRBV5-1 and J usage is TRBJ1-1, with D maybe TRBD1 (6 bases). Deletions cut 5 bases from V and 5 bases from J, with 13 bases between. CDR1 is SGHRS, CDR2 YFSETQ, per germline. The CDR3 is 13 amino acids. DNA for the CDR3: TGCGCCAGCAGTTTCAGGGGTGCGACTGAAGCTTTCTTT. Translating it yields CASSFRGATEAFF.

The chain combines TRBV5-1 with TRBJ1-4; D call uncertain. V was shortened by 7 bases and J by 0 bases, with 16 bases between the two germline ends. The germline V gene has CDR1 SGHRS and CDR2 YFSETQ. CDR3 length: 16 amino acids. CDR3 sequence (DNA): TGCGCCAGCTCCTATTTGAGCGGAGCAACTAATGAAAAACTGTTTTTT. This codes for CASSYLSGATNEKLFF.

The chain employs TRBV19 and TRBJ1-3, with 9 bases matching TRBD1. The CDR3 runs to 15 residues. Unmatched junction bases numbered 8, after V lost 3 bases and J lost 8 bases. The germline V gene has CDR1 LNHDA and CDR2 SQIVND (reference sequence). In DNA form, the CDR3 reads TGTGCCAGTAGTATCTTCCGGGACAGGGCGGACACCATATATTTT. Amino acid sequence: CASSIFRDRADTIYF.

The chain uses TRBV30 and TRBJ2-1; D unclear. From germline, CDR1 is GTSNPN and CDR2 SVGIG (reference sequence). V lost 2 bases and J lost 0, with 11 bases in between. The CDR3 totals 15 residues. The CDR3 here is CAWSLAASSYNEQFF. The DNA for the CDR3 is TGTGCCTGGAGTCTGGCGGCGAGCTCCTACAATGAGCAGTTCTTC.

The chain recombines TRBV4-3 with TRBJ2-1, with 11 bases matching TRBD2. The CDR3 consists of 14 residues. J was trimmed by 9 bases and V by 1 base; bases with no gene match: 2. Per the germline V gene, CDR1 is LGHNA and CDR2 is YSLEER. The CDR3 nucleotides read TGCGCCAGCAGCCAAGTAGCGGGAGGGGGTGAGCAGTTCTTC. Protein: CASSQVAGGGEQFF.

The chain carries TRBV2 and TRBJ2-7; 8 bases map to TRBD1. The germline CDR1 and CDR2 sequences are SNHLY and FYNNEI. The length of the CDR3 is 14 residues. Trimming took 6 bases from V and 3 from J; bases not matched to a gene: 7. CDR3 bases: TGTGCCAGCAGGCGGGACAGGACTCACTACGAGCAGTACTTC. Encoded protein: CASRRDRTHYEQYF.

This rearrangement joins TRBV28 to TRBJ1-5; 10 bases fit TRBD1. Per germline, CDR1 MDHEN and CDR2 SYDVKM. Trimming took 9 bases from V and 9 from J; bases not matched to a gene: 8. This CDR3 is built from 13 residues. CDR3 in amino acids: CASEPGQGPPQHF. The CDR3 nucleotides are TGTGCCAGTGAACCGGGACAGGGGCCGCCCCAGCATTTT.

CDR3 loop: CASSLAGTYNEQFF. DNA of the CDR3: TGCGCCAGCAGCTTGGCGGGGACCTACAATGAGCAGTTCTTC. The V gene is TRBV5-1, the J gene TRBJ2-1; D is possibly TRBD2 (5 bases). Germline V gives CDR1 SGHRS, CDR2 YFSETQ. This CDR3 spans 14 amino acids. V was clipped by 0 bases and J by 2 bases, with 6 bases between them.

The chain is built from TRBV5-1 and TRBJ1-2; a weak D match, TRBD1 (6 bases). The germline V gene encodes CDR1 SGHRS and CDR2 YFSETQ. CDR3 size: 14 residues. V was clipped by 1 base and J by 8 bases, with 15 bases between them. DNA for the CDR3: TGCGCCAGCAGCTTGACACAGGGTGTGGGGGGCTACACCTTC. It translates to CASSLTQGVGGYTF.

The chain is built from TRBV5-1 and TRBJ2-7; 10 nucleotides line up with TRBD2. The CDR3 spans 17 residues. Germline V gene lookup returns CDR1 SGHRS and CDR2 YFSETQ. The J segment lost 0 bases and the V segment lost 4 bases, leaving 10 bases of the junction unmatched. CDR3 sequence reads: CASSLVGLADSSYEQYF. Here the CDR3 DNA reads TGCGCCAGCAGCCTTGTCGGACTAGCGGATAGCTCCTACGAGCAGTACTTC.

The V and J genes are TRBV5-1 and TRBJ2-1; 7 bases are shared with TRBD2. There are 16 residues in the CDR3. V was clipped by 7 bases and J by 2 bases; unmatched bases: 12. Germline V CDR1 and CDR2: SGHRS, YFSETQ. CDR3 in DNA: TGCGCCAGCCGACCTCTTCCGAGCGGGACCTACAATGAGCAGTTCTTC. Residues: CASRPLPSGTYNEQFF.

This chain joins TRBV3-1 (or the pseudogene TRBV3-2) and TRBJ2-7; D remains unclear. This CDR3 is built from 16 residues. V lost 2 bases to trimming and J lost 2 bases, with 16 bases between them. The germline V gene has CDR1 LGHDT and CDR2 YNNKEL (reference sequence). The CDR3 region has the DNA TGTGCCAGCAGCCAAAGTCCGGCAGGCCCCCCCTACGAGCAGTACTTC. Protein sequence: CASSQSPAGPPYEQYF.

The V and J genes are TRBV27 and TRBJ2-7; a weak D match, TRBD2 (6 bases). Germline loops: CDR1 MNHEY, CDR2 SMNVEV (reference sequence). CDR3 size: 14 residues. V lost 6 bases and J lost 4, with 16 bases in between. This CDR3 is CASSSWGEWYEQYF. The CDR3 DNA is TGTGCCAGCAGCAGCTGGGGGGAATGGTACGAGCAGTACTTC.

The rearrangement links TRBV28 to TRBJ1-4; TRBD1 agrees at 9 bases. The CDR3 contains 17 residues. Germline-derived CDR1 and CDR2 are MDHEN and SYDVKM. With 4 bases clipped from V and 3 bases from J, the junction kept 9 bases outside the gene matches. CDR3 sequence: CASSYRTGEVANEKLFF. The DNA of the CDR3 is TGTGCCAGCAGTTACCGGACAGGGGAGGTTGCTAATGAAAAACTGTTTTTT.